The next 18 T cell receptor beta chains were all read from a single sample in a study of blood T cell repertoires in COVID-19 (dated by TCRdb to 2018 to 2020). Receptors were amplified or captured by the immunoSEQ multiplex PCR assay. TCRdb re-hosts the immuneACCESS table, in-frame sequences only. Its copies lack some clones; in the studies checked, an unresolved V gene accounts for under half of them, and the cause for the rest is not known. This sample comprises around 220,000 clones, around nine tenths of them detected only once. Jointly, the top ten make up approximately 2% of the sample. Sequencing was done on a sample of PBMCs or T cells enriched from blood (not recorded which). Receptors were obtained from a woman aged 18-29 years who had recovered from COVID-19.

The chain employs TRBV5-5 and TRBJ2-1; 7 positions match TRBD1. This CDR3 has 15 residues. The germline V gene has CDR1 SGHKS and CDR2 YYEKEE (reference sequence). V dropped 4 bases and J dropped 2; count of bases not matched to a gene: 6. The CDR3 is CASSPRQGPYNEQFF. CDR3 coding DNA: TGTGCCAGCAGCCCCAGACAGGGACCCTACAATGAGCAGTTCTTC.

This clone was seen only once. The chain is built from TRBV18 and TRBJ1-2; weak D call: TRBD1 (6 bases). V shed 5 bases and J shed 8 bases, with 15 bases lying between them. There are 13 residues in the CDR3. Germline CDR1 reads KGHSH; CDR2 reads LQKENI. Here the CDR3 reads CASSVEGGFGYTF. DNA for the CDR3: TGTGCCAGCTCAGTAGAAGGGGGTTTCGGCTACACCTTC.

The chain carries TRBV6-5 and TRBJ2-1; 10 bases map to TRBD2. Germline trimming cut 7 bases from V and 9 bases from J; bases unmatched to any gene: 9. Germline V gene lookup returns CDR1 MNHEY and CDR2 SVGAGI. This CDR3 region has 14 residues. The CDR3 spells CASNLAGEGGEQFF. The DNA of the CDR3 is TGTGCCAGCAACCTAGCGGGAGAAGGGGGTGAGCAGTTCTTC.

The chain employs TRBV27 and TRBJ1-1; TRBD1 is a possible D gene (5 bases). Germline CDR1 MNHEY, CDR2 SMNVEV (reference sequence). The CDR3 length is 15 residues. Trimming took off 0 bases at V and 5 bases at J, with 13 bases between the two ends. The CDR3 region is CASSLSGVGGTEAFF. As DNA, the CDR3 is TGTGCCAGCAGTTTATCGGGGGTCGGGGGGACTGAAGCTTTCTTT.

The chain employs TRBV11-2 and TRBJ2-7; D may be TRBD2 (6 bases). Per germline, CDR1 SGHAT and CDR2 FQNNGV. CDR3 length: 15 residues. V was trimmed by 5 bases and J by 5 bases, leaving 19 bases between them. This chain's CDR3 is CASSHPGDLGNEQYF. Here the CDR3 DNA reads TGTGCCAGCAGCCACCCTGGGGACTTAGGGAACGAGCAGTACTTC.

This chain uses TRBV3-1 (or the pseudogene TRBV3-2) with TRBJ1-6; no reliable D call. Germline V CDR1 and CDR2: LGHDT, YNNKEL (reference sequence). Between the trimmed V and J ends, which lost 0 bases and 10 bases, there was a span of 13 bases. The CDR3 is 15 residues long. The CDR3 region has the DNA TGTGCCAGCAGCCAAGAAAGCACCCCACGGTCACCCCTCCACTTT. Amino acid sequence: CASSQESTPRSPLHF.

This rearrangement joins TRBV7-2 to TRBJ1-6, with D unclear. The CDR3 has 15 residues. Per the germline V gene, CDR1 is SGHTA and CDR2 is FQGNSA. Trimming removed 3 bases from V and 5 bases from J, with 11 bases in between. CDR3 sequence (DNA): TGTGCCAGCAGCTTGACTCAGAAAGATAATTCACCCCTCCACTTT. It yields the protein CASSLTQKDNSPLHF.

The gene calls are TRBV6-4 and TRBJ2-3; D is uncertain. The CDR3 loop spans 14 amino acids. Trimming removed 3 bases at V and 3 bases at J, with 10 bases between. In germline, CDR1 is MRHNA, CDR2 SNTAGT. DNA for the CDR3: TGTGCCAGCAGTGAAGGTGAGGCTACAGATACGCAGTATTTT. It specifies CASSEGEATDTQYF.

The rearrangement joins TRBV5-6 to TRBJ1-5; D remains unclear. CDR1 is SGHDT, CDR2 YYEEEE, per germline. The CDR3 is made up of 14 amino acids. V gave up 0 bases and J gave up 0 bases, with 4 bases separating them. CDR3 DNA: TGTGCCAGCAGCTTGGTCGGTAGCAATCAGCCCCAGCATTTT. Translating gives CASSLVGSNQPQHF. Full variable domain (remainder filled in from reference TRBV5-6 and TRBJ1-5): DAGVTQSPTHLIKTRGQQVTLRCSPKSGHDTVSWYQQALGQGPQFIFQYYEEEERQRGNFPDRFSGHQFPNYSSELNVNALLLGDSALYLCASSLVGSNQPQHFGDGTRLSIL.

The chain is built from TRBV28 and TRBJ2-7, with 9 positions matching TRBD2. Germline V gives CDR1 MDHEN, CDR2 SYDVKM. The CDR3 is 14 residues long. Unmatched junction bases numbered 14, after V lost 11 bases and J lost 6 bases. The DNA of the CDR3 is TGTGCCTCTATTAGCGGGAGTATGACGGGCGAGCAGTACTTC. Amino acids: CASISGSMTGEQYF.

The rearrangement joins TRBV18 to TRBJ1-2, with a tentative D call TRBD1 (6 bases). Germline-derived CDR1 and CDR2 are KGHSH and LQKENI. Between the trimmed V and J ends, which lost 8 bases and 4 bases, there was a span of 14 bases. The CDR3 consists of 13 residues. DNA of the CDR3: TGTGCCAGCCTCGGACAGTCCGCCTATGGCTACACCTTC. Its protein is CASLGQSAYGYTF. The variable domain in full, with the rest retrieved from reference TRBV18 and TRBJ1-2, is NAGVMQNPRHLVRRRGQEARLRCSPMKGHSHVYWYRQLPEEGLKFMVYLQKENIIDESGMPKERFSAEFPKEGPSILRIQQVVRGDSAAYFCASLGQSAYGYTFGSGTRLTVV.

In nucleotides, the CDR3 is TGTGCCAGCAGCCAACTATACAGGAGCGAGCAGTACTTC. It is translated as CASSQLYRSEQYF. This chain uses TRBV7-3 with TRBJ2-7, with D perhaps TRBD1 (5 bases). V lost 5 bases and J lost 6, with 14 bases in between. The CDR3 spans 13 residues. Germline V gene lookup returns CDR1 SGHTA and CDR2 FQGTGA.

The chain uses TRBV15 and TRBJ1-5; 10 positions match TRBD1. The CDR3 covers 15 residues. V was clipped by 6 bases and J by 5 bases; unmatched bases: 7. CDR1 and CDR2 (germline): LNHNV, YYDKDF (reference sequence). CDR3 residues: CATRPGQGLDQPQHF. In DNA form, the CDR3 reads TGTGCCACCAGACCGGGACAGGGGCTAGATCAGCCCCAGCATTTT.

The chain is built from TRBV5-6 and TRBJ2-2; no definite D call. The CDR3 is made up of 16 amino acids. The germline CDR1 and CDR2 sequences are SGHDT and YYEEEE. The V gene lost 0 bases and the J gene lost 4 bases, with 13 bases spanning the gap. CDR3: CASSLGLEFATGELFF. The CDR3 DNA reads TGTGCCAGCAGCTTGGGGTTGGAGTTCGCCACCGGGGAGCTGTTTTTT. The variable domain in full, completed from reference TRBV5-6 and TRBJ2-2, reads DAGVTQSPTHLIKTRGQQVTLRCSPKSGHDTVSWYQQALGQGPQFIFQYYEEEERQRGNFPDRFSGHQFPNYSSELNVNALLLGDSALYLCASSLGLEFATGELFFGEGSRLTVL.

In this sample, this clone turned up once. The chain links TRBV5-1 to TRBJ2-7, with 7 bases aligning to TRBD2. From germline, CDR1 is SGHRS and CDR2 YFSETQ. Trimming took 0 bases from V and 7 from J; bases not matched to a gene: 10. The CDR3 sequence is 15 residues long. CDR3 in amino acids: CASSLALAGAQEQYF. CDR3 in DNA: TGCGCCAGCAGCTTGGCCCTGGCGGGAGCTCAAGAGCAGTACTTC.

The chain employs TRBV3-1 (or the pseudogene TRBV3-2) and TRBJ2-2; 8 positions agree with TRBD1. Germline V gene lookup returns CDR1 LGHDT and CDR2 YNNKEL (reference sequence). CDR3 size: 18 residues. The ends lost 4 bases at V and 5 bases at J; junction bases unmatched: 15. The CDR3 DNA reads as TGTGCCAGCAGCCGAGGCACCAATGTCAGGGGGCGGACCGGGGAGCTGTTTTTT. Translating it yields CASSRGTNVRGRTGELFF.

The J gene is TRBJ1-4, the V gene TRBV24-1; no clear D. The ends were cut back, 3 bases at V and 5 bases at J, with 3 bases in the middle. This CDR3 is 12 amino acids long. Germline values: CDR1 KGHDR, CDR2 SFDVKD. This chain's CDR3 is CATSDENEKLFF. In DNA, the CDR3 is TGTGCCACCAGTGATGAGAATGAAAAACTGTTTTTT.

CDR3 protein: CASSQDSWREDYNEQFF. For the CDR3, the DNA is TGTGCCAGCAGCCAAGATTCGTGGCGGGAGGACTACAATGAGCAGTTCTTC. The chain couples TRBV14 to TRBJ2-1; 8 nucleotides match TRBD2. V lost 0 bases to trimming and J lost 3 bases; unmatched junction nucleotides: 7. The germline CDR1 and CDR2 sequences are SGHDN and FVKESK. The CDR3 totals 17 residues.